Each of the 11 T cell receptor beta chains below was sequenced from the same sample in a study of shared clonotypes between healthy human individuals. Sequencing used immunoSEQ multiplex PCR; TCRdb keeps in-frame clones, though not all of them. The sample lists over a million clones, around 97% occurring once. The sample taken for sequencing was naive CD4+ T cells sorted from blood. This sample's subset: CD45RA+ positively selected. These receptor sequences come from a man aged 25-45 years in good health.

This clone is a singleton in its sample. CDR3 in amino acids: CASSLGGPTDTQYF. CDR3 DNA sequence: TGTGCCAGCAGCTTAGGTGGGCCTACAGATACGCAGTATTTT. The chain employs TRBV11-1 and TRBJ2-3; D is unresolved. CDR3 size: 14 residues. V lost 1 base and J 3 bases, leaving 8 bases between the germline ends. Germline CDR1 and CDR2: SGHAT and FQDESV (reference sequence).

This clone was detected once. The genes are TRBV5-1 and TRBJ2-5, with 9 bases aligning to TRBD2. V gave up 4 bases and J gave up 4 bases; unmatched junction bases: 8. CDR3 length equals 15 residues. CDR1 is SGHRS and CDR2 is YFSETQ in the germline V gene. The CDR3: CASSPGTSRGETQYF. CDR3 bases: TGCGCCAGCAGCCCCGGGACTAGCAGGGGAGAGACCCAGTACTTC.

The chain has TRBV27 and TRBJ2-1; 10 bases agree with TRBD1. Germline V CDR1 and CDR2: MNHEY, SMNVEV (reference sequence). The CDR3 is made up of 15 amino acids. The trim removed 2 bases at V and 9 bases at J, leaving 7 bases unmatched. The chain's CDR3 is CASSLRGQGVSEQFF. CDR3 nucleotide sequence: TGTGCCAGCAGTTTAAGAGGACAGGGGGTAAGTGAGCAGTTCTTC.

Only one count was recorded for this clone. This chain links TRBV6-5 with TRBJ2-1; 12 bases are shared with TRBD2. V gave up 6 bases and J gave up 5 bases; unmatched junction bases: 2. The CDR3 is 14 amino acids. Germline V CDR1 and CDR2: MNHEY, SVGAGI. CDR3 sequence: CASRRLAGDNEQFF. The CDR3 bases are TGTGCCAGCAGACGACTAGCGGGAGACAATGAGCAGTTCTTC.

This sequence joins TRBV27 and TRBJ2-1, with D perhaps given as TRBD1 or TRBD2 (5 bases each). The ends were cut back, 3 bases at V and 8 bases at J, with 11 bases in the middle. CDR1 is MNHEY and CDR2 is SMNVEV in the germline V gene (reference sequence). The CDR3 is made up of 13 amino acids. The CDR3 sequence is CASSFLGVDEQFF. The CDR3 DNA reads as TGTGCCAGCAGTTTCTTGGGGGTAGATGAGCAGTTCTTC.

The CDR3 reads CASGSTAIGGDEQFF. The CDR3 region has the DNA TGTGCTAGTGGTTCTACGGCCATCGGGGGGGATGAGCAGTTCTTC. This chain uses TRBV12-5 with TRBJ2-1; 8 bases align to TRBD2. The J segment lost 8 bases and the V segment lost 4 bases, leaving 10 bases of the junction unmatched. Germline CDR1 reads LGHNT; CDR2 reads FRNRAP. The CDR3 is made up of 15 amino acids.

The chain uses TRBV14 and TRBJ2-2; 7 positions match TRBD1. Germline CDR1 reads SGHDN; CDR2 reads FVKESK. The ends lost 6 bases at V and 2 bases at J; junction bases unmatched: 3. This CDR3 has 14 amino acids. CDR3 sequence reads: CASRDRINTGELFF. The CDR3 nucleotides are TGTGCCAGCAGGGACAGGATTAACACCGGGGAGCTGTTTTTT. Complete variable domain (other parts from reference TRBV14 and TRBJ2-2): EAGVTQFPSHSVIEKGQTVTLRCDPISGHDNLYWYRRVMGKEIKFLLHFVKESKQDESGMPNNRFLAERTGGTYSTLKVQPAELEDSGVYFCASRDRINTGELFFGEGSRLTVL.

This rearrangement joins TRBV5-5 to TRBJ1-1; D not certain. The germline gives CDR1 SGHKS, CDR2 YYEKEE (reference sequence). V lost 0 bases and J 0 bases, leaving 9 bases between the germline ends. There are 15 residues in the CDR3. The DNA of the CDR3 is TGTGCCAGCAGCTTGGACCCGACACTGAACACTGAAGCTTTCTTT. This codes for CASSLDPTLNTEAFF.

CDR3 in amino acids: CASSSSVVPETQYF. The DNA of the CDR3 is TGCGCCAGCAGCTCCTCCGTCGTCCCAGAGACCCAGTACTTC. J is TRBJ2-5 and V is TRBV5-1; D uncertain. The V and J ends lost 3 bases and 4 bases respectively, with 13 bases between them. CDR1 is SGHRS and CDR2 is YFSETQ in the germline V gene. The CDR3 consists of 14 residues.

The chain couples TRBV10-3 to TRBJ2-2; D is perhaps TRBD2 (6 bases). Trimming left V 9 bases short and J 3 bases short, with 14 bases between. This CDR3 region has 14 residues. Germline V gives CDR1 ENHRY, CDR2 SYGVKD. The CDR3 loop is CAIGALADTGELFF. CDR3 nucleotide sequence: TGTGCCATTGGCGCACTAGCTGACACCGGGGAGCTGTTTTTT.

The CDR3 DNA follows: TGCGCCAGCAGCTTGGCGCCTCCGAATGAAAAACTGTTTTTT. Its translation: CASSLAPPNEKLFF. This chain connects TRBV5-1 to TRBJ1-4; D unresolved. Germline loops: CDR1 SGHRS, CDR2 YFSETQ. V gave up 0 bases and J gave up 5 bases, with 8 bases separating them. The CDR3 has 14 amino acids.